This TCR beta chain originates from a study of Ad26.COV2.S vaccination and SARS-CoV-2 variants. Study in general: Intramuscular Ad26.COV2.S at 5x10^10 or 1x10^11 viral particles. Study-wide results and caveats: The TCR breadth and depth analyses may have produced an underestimate of total T cell responses. Vaccinated and placebo-treated recipients had similar non-spike TCR breadth. Participants in the vaccine arm had higher spike-specific TCR breadth; placebo recipients had lower.

Treatment specified: about 20 received Ad26.COV2.S at low or high dose, single or two shots; roughly five received placebo; per-sample allocation not given. Samples analyzed were those drawn on day 63 after the first vaccine or placebo injection. On this clone: Its antigen is currently unknown.

TCRdb's copy holds only in-frame clones and misses some; the assay was immunoSEQ multiplex PCR. The profile shows 440,000 or so clones, about nine tenths of them singletons. Specimen: peripheral blood, collected in a trial of Ad26.COV2.S vaccine versus placebo. This receptor was obtained from a person aged 18-60 years who received the Ad26.COV2.S COVID-19 vaccine or a placebo.

DNA for the CDR3: TGCGCCAGCAGCCAAGAGCCCGGGGTCTATGGCTACACCTTC. This sequence encodes CASSQEPGVYGYTF. V and J are TRBV4-3 and TRBJ1-2; D is ambiguous. Germline values: CDR1 LGHNA, CDR2 YSLEER. There are 14 residues in the CDR3. Trimming left V 0 bases short and J 4 bases short, with 9 bases between.